The present entry profiles one T cell receptor (beta chain) with its context. These data originate in a study of cytomegalovirus exposure and HLA in healthy donors. From germline, CDR1 is SGHTA and CDR2 FQGNSA. The V segment lost 4 bases and the J segment 5 bases; nucleotides outside the gene matches: 4. The CDR3 loop spans 14 amino acids. TCRdb's table, derived via immunoSEQ multiplex PCR, lists solely in-frame clones and lacks some. The sample lists a few hundred thousand clones, over 75% occurring once. The sequenced material came from PBMCs. The receptor comes from a young man in good health and CMV-seropositive. The chain has TRBV7-2 and TRBJ1-4; the match to TRBD1 covers 7 bases. DNA for the CDR3: TGTGCCAGCAGCTATCCGGGACAGAATGAAAAACTGTTTTTT. Translating gives CASSYPGQNEKLFF.